This T cell receptor beta chain appears in the sequencing data of a study of blood T cell repertoires in COVID-19. V was pared by 6 bases and J by 1 base, with 5 bases of the junction left unmatched. The CDR3 has 14 amino acids. Germline lookup yields CDR1 MNHEY and CDR2 SVGAGI. Method: immunoSEQ multiplex PCR; TCRdb's copy keeps in-frame clones and lacks some. The data contain hundreds of thousands of clones, 85% to 90% of them singletons. The TCR originated in a man in his fifties or sixties with acute or convalescent COVID-19. Material for sequencing was peripheral blood. This rearrangement joins TRBV6-5 to TRBJ1-1; 7 nucleotides match TRBD1. CDR3 sequence: CASSGDRANTEAFF. CDR3 nucleotide sequence: TGTGCCAGCAGCGGGGACAGAGCGAACACTGAAGCTTTCTTT.